The next 19 T cell receptor beta chains were all read from a single sample in a study of blood T cell repertoires in COVID-19. Libraries were prepared by immunoSEQ multiplex PCR; TCRdb keeps only in-frame clonotypes and omits some of them. The sample contains 60,000 or so clones, roughly four fifths of which appear only once. The source material was peripheral blood. The source is a woman aged 45-59 years with active or convalescent COVID-19.

In its sample, this clone was seen many times. V usage is TRBV10-3 and J usage is TRBJ1-2, with 7 bases aligning to TRBD1. V was pared by 4 bases and J by 8 bases, with 7 bases of the junction left unmatched. From germline, CDR1 is ENHRY and CDR2 SYGVKD. The CDR3 totals 13 residues. As DNA, the CDR3 is TGTGCCATCAGTGGCGCTACAGGGGACGGCTACACCTTC. This encodes CAISGATGDGYTF.

J is TRBJ1-1 and V is TRBV29-1; 11 positions agree with TRBD1. The germline V gene has CDR1 SQVTM and CDR2 ANQGSEA. V was clipped by 6 bases and J by 7 bases; unmatched bases: 4. The CDR3 has 12 residues. CDR3 DNA: TGCAGCGTGGACGGGACAGGGGGTGAAGCTTTCTTT. Translated, it gives CSVDGTGGEAFF.

The chain uses TRBV9 and TRBJ1-1, with a tentative D call TRBD1 (5 bases). Germline V CDR1 and CDR2: SGDLS, YYNGEE. The CDR3 has 15 amino acids. V was clipped by 0 bases and J by 2 bases, with 11 bases between them. CDR3 nucleotide sequence: TGTGCCAGCAGCGTAGCCGACAGCTTCAACACTGAAGCTTTCTTT. Encoded protein: CASSVADSFNTEAFF.

This clone has more than one count but fewer than ten. V usage is TRBV2 and J usage is TRBJ1-5; 9 nucleotides match TRBD1. The V gene's germline CDR1 is SNHLY and CDR2 FYNNEI. The CDR3 is 14 amino acids. J was trimmed by 7 bases and V by 4 bases; bases with no gene match: 5. CDR3 in DNA: TGTGCCAGCAGTGCGGGACAGGGAACGCAGCCCCAGCATTTT. Translation: CASSAGQGTQPQHF.

V is TRBV18 and J is TRBJ1-1; no definite D call. CDR3 length: 15 residues. Per the germline V gene, CDR1 is KGHSH and CDR2 is LQKENI. Trimming left V 3 bases short and J 2 bases short, with 13 bases between. The DNA for the CDR3 is TGTGCCAGCTCACCGCGGGCGAGTTCCAACACTGAAGCTTTCTTT. Encoded protein: CASSPRASSNTEAFF. Full variable domain (rest looked up from reference TRBV18 and TRBJ1-1): NAGVMQNPRHLVRRRGQEARLRCSPMKGHSHVYWYRQLPEEGLKFMVYLQKENIIDESGMPKERFSAEFPKEGPSILRIQQVVRGDSAAYFCASSPRASSNTEAFFGQGTRLTVV.

The count of this clone is one. This chain joins TRBV27 and TRBJ2-7, with 11 bases aligning to TRBD1. CDR3 size: 15 residues. V lost 5 bases and J lost 5; bases outside the gene matches: 8. CDR1 MNHEY and CDR2 SMNVEV come from the germline V gene (reference sequence). The CDR3 is CASSPRDRGSHEQYF. The CDR3 bases are TGTGCCAGCAGTCCCCGGGACAGGGGGTCCCACGAGCAGTACTTC.

The V gene is TRBV11-1, the J gene TRBJ1-2; 8 positions match TRBD1. CDR3 size: 16 residues. CDR1 is SGHAT and CDR2 is FQDESV in the germline V gene (reference sequence). With V trimmed by 6 bases and J by 2 bases, 11 bases remained unmatched. CDR3 bases: TGTGCCAGCAGTCGGACAGGGTCGGGTCTCAACTATGGCTACACCTTC. It encodes CASSRTGSGLNYGYTF.

The V call is TRBV7-2, the J call TRBJ1-6; D ambiguous. V was shortened by 5 bases and J by 8 bases, with 10 bases between the two germline ends. This CDR3 comprises 13 residues. CDR1 and CDR2 (germline): SGHTA, FQGNSA. The CDR3 spells CASSLKLDSPLHF. Here the CDR3 DNA reads TGTGCCAGCAGCCTCAAACTGGATTCACCCCTCCACTTT.

The V gene is TRBV23-1, the J gene TRBJ1-1; D possibly corresponds to TRBD1 (5 bases). TRBV23-1 is identified as an open reading frame with a role that is uncertain. This CDR3 comprises 16 residues. Trimming shortened V by 8 bases and J by 0 bases, and 19 bases separated the two germline ends. CDR3 loop: CASGGGGLKLNTEAFF. The CDR3 region has the DNA TGCGCCAGCGGGGGAGGCGGCTTAAAGCTGAACACTGAAGCTTTCTTT.

The rearrangement joins TRBV4-2 to TRBJ2-7, with 10 bases that match TRBD2. V was pared by 4 bases and J by 6 bases, with 21 bases of the junction left unmatched. Looked up from germline, CDR1 is LGHNA and CDR2 is YNFKEQ. CDR3 length equals 19 residues. CDR3 loop: CASSRGGGLAGVGSAEQYF. The CDR3 bases are TGTGCCAGCAGCCGCGGCGGCGGGCTAGCGGGAGTCGGTTCGGCCGAGCAGTACTTC.

This chain uses TRBV30 with TRBJ2-1, with 7 bases lining up with TRBD1. This CDR3 is built from 19 residues. Per the germline V gene, CDR1 is GTSNPN and CDR2 is SVGIG (reference sequence). J lost 3 bases, V lost 2 bases, and 19 bases had no gene match. The CDR3 loop is CAWSPRPWDSRMGYNEQFF. CDR3 DNA sequence: TGTGCCTGGAGTCCTCGCCCCTGGGACAGTCGAATGGGCTACAATGAGCAGTTCTTC.

The genes are TRBV5-1 and TRBJ1-4; tentatively, D is TRBD1 (5 bases). Per the germline V gene, CDR1 is SGHRS and CDR2 is YFSETQ. The CDR3 totals 14 residues. Trimming took 0 bases from V and 8 from J, leaving 11 bases between them. The CDR3 region is CASSLAHNREKLFF. The DNA for the CDR3 is TGCGCCAGCAGCTTGGCTCATAACAGGGAAAAACTGTTTTTT.

This chain's CDR3 is CASSSPGLADYEQFF. The CDR3 coding sequence is TGTGCCAGCAGTTCCCCGGGACTAGCGGACTATGAGCAGTTCTTC. The rearrangement joins TRBV6-5 to TRBJ2-1, with 11 nucleotides matching TRBD2. V shed 4 bases, J shed 8 bases, and the junction held 7 bases outside the gene matches. Germline values: CDR1 MNHEY, CDR2 SVGAGI. The CDR3 totals 15 residues.

CDR3 in amino acids: CASSLVGGNTGELFF. The CDR3 region has the DNA TGTGCCAGCAGCCTGGTCGGGGGGAACACCGGGGAGCTGTTTTTT. The chain links TRBV5-6 to TRBJ2-2, with D perhaps TRBD2 (6 bases). The V gene's germline CDR1 is SGHDT and CDR2 YYEEEE. V was pared by 4 bases and J by 1 base, with 11 bases between. The CDR3 covers 15 residues. Full variable domain (rest looked up from reference TRBV5-6 and TRBJ2-2): DAGVTQSPTHLIKTRGQQVTLRCSPKSGHDTVSWYQQALGQGPQFIFQYYEEEERQRGNFPDRFSGHQFPNYSSELNVNALLLGDSALYLCASSLVGGNTGELFFGEGSRLTVL.

This clone was detected many times. V is TRBV10-3 and J is TRBJ2-1; no firm D call. CDR1 ENHRY and CDR2 SYGVKD come from the germline V gene. There are 14 residues in the CDR3. The V and J ends lost 10 bases and 0 bases respectively, with 13 bases between them. CDR3 region: CATSGVSSYNEQFF. In DNA form, the CDR3 reads TGTGCCACCTCAGGCGTGAGCTCCTACAATGAGCAGTTCTTC.

CDR3 sequence reads: CSVEDRLASLTDTQYF. The CDR3, as DNA: TGCAGCGTTGAAGATCGCCTAGCGTCCCTCACAGATACGCAGTATTTT. The rearrangement uses TRBV29-1 and TRBJ2-3; D might be TRBD2 (6 bases). This CDR3 has 16 amino acids. Germline assignment: CDR1 SQVTM and CDR2 ANQGSEA. The ends were cut back, 0 bases at V and 2 bases at J, with 15 bases in the middle.

This chain's CDR3 is CASTEDPRRISNQPQHF. The DNA for the CDR3 is TGTGCCAGCACTGAGGACCCTAGGAGGATTAGCAATCAGCCCCAGCATTTT. The rearrangement uses TRBV2 and TRBJ1-5; unclear D gene. Germline V gives CDR1 SNHLY, CDR2 FYNNEI. V was pared by 7 bases and J by 0 bases, with 19 bases between. This CDR3 region has 17 residues.

V is TRBV5-4 and J is TRBJ2-1; a possible D gene is TRBD1 (5 bases). Trimming removed 2 bases at V and 4 bases at J, with 13 bases between. CDR1 SGHNT and CDR2 YYREEE come from the germline V gene (reference sequence). The CDR3 spans 15 residues. DNA for the CDR3: TGTGCCAGCAGCTTCACGGTGGGGCCATACAATGAGCAGTTCTTC. This sequence encodes CASSFTVGPYNEQFF. The full variable domain, its missing parts supplied by reference TRBV5-4 and TRBJ2-1, is ETGVTQSPTHLIKTRGQQVTLRCSSQSGHNTVSWYQQALGQGPQFIFQYYREEENGRGNFPPRFSGLQFPNYSSELNVNALELDDSALYLCASSFTVGPYNEQFFGPGTRLTVL.

The rearrangement joins TRBV5-1 to TRBJ1-3; D not certain. The CDR3 length is 14 residues. Per germline, CDR1 SGHRS and CDR2 YFSETQ. Deletions cut 2 bases from V and 2 bases from J, with 8 bases between. The CDR3 sequence: CASSFSGTGNTIYF. The CDR3 bases are TGCGCCAGCAGCTTCTCCGGGACTGGAAACACCATATATTTT.